These 2 T cell receptor beta chains originate from one sample sequenced in a study of blood T cell repertoires in COVID-19 (dated by TCRdb to the early 2020s). Library preparation employed the immunoSEQ multiplex PCR assay. In TCRdb, the immuneACCESS table is reduced to in-frame sequences with V and J assigned. These tables do not hold every clone; where another copy was compared, an unresolved V gene accounts for under half, and the others remain unexplained. For this sample there are fewer than 250,000 clones; around 86% appear just once. The top ten constitute roughly 2% of the sample. The sequenced sample was PBMCs or T cells enriched from blood (not recorded which). These receptors all come from a woman aged 45 to 65 who had recovered from COVID-19.

There are a few counts of this clone. This chain joins TRBV23-1 and TRBJ2-3, with no clear D. TRBV23-1 belongs to the ORF category, with a function that is uncertain. The V and J ends lost 0 bases and 7 bases respectively, with 11 bases between them. The CDR3 sequence is 14 residues long. In DNA form, the CDR3 reads TGCGCCAGCAGTCAATCGATTCTGGCCTATACGCAGTATTTT. Protein sequence: CASSQSILAYTQYF.

V and J are TRBV5-1 and TRBJ2-2; 8 bases agree with TRBD1. With 4 bases clipped from V and 3 bases from J, the junction kept 8 bases outside the gene matches. Germline V gene data show CDR1 as SGHRS and CDR2 as YFSETQ. The CDR3 covers 16 residues. CDR3 in DNA: TGCGCCAGCAGCCACGGACAGGGAATCTACACCGGGGAGCTGTTTTTT. This encodes CASSHGQGIYTGELFF.